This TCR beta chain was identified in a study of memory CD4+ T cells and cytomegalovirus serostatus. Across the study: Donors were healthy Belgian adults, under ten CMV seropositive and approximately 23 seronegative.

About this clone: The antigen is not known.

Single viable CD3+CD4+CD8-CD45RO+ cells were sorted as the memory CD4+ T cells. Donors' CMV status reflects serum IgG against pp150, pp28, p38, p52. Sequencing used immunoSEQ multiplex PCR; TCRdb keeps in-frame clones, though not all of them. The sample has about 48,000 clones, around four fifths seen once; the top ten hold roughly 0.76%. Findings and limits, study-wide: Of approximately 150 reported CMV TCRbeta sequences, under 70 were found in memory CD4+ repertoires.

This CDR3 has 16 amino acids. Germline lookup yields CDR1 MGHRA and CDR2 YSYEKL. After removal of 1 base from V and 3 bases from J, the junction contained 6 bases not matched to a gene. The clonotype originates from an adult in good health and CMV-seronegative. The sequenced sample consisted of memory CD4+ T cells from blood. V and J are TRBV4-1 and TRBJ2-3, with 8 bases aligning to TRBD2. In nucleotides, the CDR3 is TGCGCCAGCAGCCAAGGAGCGGGAGTGAGTACAGATACGCAGTATTTT. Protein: CASSQGAGVSTDTQYF.